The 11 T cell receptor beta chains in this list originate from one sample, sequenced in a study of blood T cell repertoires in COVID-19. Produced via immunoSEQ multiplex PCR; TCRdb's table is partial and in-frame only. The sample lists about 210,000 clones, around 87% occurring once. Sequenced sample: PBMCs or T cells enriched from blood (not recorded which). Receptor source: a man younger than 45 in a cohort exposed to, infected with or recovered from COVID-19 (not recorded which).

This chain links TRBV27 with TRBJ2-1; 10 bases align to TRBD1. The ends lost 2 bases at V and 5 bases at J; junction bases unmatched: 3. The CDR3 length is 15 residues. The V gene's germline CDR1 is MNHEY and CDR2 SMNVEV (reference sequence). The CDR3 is CASSLRDRGDNEQFF. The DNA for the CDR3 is TGTGCCAGCAGTTTACGGGACAGGGGTGACAATGAGCAGTTCTTC.

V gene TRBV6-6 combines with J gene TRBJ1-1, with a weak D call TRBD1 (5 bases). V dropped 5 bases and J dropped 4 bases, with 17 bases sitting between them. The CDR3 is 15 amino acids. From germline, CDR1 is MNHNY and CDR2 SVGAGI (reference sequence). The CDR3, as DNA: TGTGCCAGCAGTCAAAATTCAGGGTGGAGCACTGAAGCTTTCTTT. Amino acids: CASSQNSGWSTEAFF.

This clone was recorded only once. The CDR3 spells CASSPRGKNTEAFF. In nucleotides, the CDR3 is TGTGCCAGCAGCCCTAGGGGGAAGAACACTGAAGCTTTCTTT. The V and J genes are TRBV11-3 and TRBJ1-1; D perhaps matches TRBD1 (6 bases). Per germline, CDR1 SGHNT and CDR2 YENEEA. This CDR3 is 14 amino acids long. V lost 5 bases and J 1 base, leaving 11 bases between the germline ends.

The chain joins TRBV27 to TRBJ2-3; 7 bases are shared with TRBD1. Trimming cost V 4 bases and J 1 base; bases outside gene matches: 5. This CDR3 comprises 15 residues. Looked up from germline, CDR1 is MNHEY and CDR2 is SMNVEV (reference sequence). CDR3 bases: TGTGCCAGCAGTTCGGGGACAGCCGGCACAGATACGCAGTATTTT. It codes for CASSSGTAGTDTQYF.

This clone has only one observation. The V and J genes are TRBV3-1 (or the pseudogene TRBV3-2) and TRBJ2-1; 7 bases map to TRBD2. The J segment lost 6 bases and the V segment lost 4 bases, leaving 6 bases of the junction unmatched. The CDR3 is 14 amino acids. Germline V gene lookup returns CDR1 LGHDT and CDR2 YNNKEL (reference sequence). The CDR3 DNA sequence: TGTGCCAGCAGCCCCGGACTAGATAGCAATGAGCAGTTCTTC. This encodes CASSPGLDSNEQFF.

CDR3 sequence (DNA): TGTGCCAGCAGCCATTATCCGACTAGCGGGAGGAGCCACAATGAGCAGTTCTTC. Encoded protein: CASSHYPTSGRSHNEQFF. The chain has TRBV14 and TRBJ2-1, with 13 bases aligning to TRBD2. Per the germline V gene, CDR1 is SGHDN and CDR2 is FVKESK. The CDR3 runs 18 residues. With V trimmed by 3 bases and J by 5 bases, 10 bases remained unmatched. Looking up the rest from reference TRBV14 and TRBJ2-1 gives the full variable domain: EAGVTQFPSHSVIEKGQTVTLRCDPISGHDNLYWYRRVMGKEIKFLLHFVKESKQDESGMPNNRFLAERTGGTYSTLKVQPAELEDSGVYFCASSHYPTSGRSHNEQFFGPGTRLTVL.

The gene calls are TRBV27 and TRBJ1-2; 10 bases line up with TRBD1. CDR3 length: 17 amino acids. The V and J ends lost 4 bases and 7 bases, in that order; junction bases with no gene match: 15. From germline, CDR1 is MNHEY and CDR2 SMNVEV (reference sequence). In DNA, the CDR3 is TGTGCCAGCAGTTCATTATTTAGAGAGGGACAGGGGTTTGGCTACACCTTC. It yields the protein CASSSLFREGQGFGYTF.

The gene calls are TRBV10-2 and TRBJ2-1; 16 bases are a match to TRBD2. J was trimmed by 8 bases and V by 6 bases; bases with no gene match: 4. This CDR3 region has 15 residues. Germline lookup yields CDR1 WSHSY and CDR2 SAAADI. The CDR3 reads CASRLGTSGRDEQFF. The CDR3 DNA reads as TGCGCCAGCAGACTCGGGACTAGCGGGAGGGATGAGCAGTTCTTC.

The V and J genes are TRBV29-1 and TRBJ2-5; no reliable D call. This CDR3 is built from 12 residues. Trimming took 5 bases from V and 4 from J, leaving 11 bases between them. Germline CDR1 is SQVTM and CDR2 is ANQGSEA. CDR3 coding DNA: TGCAGCGTTCTCCGCCCGGGAGAGACCCAGTACTTC. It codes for CSVLRPGETQYF.

CDR3 sequence reads: CASSDTPPSLAGGPTNEQFF. CDR3 bases: TGTGCCAGCAGTGACACCCCACCTTCGCTGGCGGGAGGGCCAACCAATGAGCAGTTCTTC. V gene TRBV3-1 (or the pseudogene TRBV3-2) combines with J gene TRBJ2-1; 9 bases fit TRBD2. The CDR3 is 20 residues long. Germline lookup yields CDR1 LGHDT and CDR2 YNNKEL (reference sequence). V shed 6 bases, J shed 6 bases, and the junction held 24 bases outside the gene matches.

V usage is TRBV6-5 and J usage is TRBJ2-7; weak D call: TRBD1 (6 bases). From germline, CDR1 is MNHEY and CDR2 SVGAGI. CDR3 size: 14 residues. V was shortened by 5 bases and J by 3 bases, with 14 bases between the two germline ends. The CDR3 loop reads CASSLRGSDYEQYF. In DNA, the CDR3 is TGTGCCAGCAGTCTCAGGGGTTCAGACTACGAGCAGTACTTC.